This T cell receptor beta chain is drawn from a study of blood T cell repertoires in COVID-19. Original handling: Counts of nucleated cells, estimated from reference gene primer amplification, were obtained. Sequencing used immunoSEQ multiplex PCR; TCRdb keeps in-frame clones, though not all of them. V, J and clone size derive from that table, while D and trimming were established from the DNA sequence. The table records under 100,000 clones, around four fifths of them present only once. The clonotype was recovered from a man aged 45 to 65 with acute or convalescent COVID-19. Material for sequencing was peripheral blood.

The chain's CDR3 is CASSRIDEKLFF. The CDR3 DNA follows: TGTGCCAGCAGTCGTATTGATGAAAAACTGTTTTTT. V is TRBV7-2 and J is TRBJ1-4, with D unclear. V was clipped by 6 bases and J by 6 bases, with 8 bases between them. This CDR3 is 12 amino acids long. Germline V lookup: CDR1 SGHTA, CDR2 FQGNSA.